This note documents a single TCR beta chain sequence. Its target antigen remains unknown. Base qualities were left out, and no much larger clone turns up one base away. Interpreted using the paper, the time point label stands for: baseline, week 1 (first vaccination visit). Per the publication, the treatment or condition label means: pre-vaccination baseline after standard-of-care therapy. Newly diagnosed WHO grade 3 or 4 IDH1-mutant astrocytomas showing loss of nuclear ATRX were present in the donors. The samples were drawn from NOA16, a multicentre, single-arm, open-label phase I trial in Germany that tested a mutant IDH1 peptide vaccine in humans for the first time. Blood drawn at visit V03 was used as the baseline sample for immunogenicity testing. The DNeasy Blood and Tissue Kit was used to extract genomic DNA from EDTA blood for TCRB sequencing. The library relied on the immunoSEQ multiplex PCR assay. Rearranged TCR beta chain sequences were amplified using the hsTCRB Kit according to the manufacturer's protocol. TCRB libraries were sequenced on an Illumina MiSeq. Concerning the study's data processing: The proprietary platform of the kit vendor was used for demultiplexing, trimming and gene mapping. What TCRdb holds here is the immuneACCESS table cut down to in-frame rearrangements. Part of the clones is not present; checked against another copy, under half of the missing clones reflect an unresolved V gene, and the others are unexplained. For V, J and clone size, that table is used; D and trimming come from the DNA. This sample holds about 67,000 clones; around four fifths were observed only once. Roughly 4.4% of the sample goes to the ten largest clones.

As encoded in the germline V gene, CDR1 is SGHTA while CDR2 is FQGTGA. V drops 5 bases and J drops 1 base, leaving 15 bases in between. The CDR3 runs 15 residues from the cysteine to the phenylalanine. Left in the record is the CDR3 DNA by itself, 45 bases read in frame from the first base. The data belong to a study of a mutant IDH1 vaccine in newly diagnosed glioma (dated by TCRdb to the early 2020s). Broadly, across the study: Of the approximately 34 patients who were treated, about 62% were male and around 40% were female, and the mean age was roughly 40 years. Before enrollment, patients had received standard therapy of radiotherapy alone, temozolomide alone, or radiochemotherapy with temozolomide; most received the combination. Peripheral blood was drawn at six visits: V03 (baseline), V05, V07, V10, V12 and V13. Longitudinal TCRB deep sequencing was performed for 20 to 25 treated patients wherever samples were available for exploratory analyses.

What the study reported, not specific to this receptor: Changes in the top peripheral T cell clonotypes picked up by TCRB sequencing did not appear to be linked to pseudoprogression. Across multiple MHC alleles, vaccine-induced immune responses were seen in 90% to 95% of patients. Availability determined which PBMC samples were chosen for TCRB deep sequencing. The authors stated that sample limitations prevented analyses of patient blood samples from being reproduced.

This chain is built from TRBV7-3 and TRBJ2-7, and the D gene may be TRBD2, 7 bases matching. Sample: peripheral blood mononuclear cells (PBMCs), taken from a glioma patient treated with radiotherapy, temozolomide or both. The sequence was collected from a young woman with glioma. Some clones in this sample may be carry-over from other donors' samples. The CDR3 region reads CASSLGAGASYEQYF. The nucleotide sequence reads as follows: TGTGCCAGCAGCCTCGGGGCGGGGGCGTCCTACGAGCAGTACTTC. With the portions outside the CDR3 filled from the reference TRBV7-3 and TRBJ2-7 genes, the complete variable region becomes GAGVSQTPSNKVTEKGKYVELRCDPISGHTALYWYRQSLGQGPEFLIYFQGTGAADDSGLPNDRFFAVRPEGSVSTLKIQRTERGDSAVYLCASSLGAGASYEQYFGPGTRLTVT.